This is a list of T cell receptor beta chains from one sample in a study of blood T cell repertoires in COVID-19. Clones were read by immunoSEQ multiplex PCR, and TCRdb kept only the in-frame ones, dropping some. The profile shows approximately 340,000 clones, 80% to 90% of them singletons. Sample: peripheral blood. These receptors all come from a man in his thirties or forties with COVID-19, enrolled during active disease. Each CDR3 is given with its conserved first and last residue.

TRBJ1-5 | TRBV27 | CASRRTGNQPQHF
TRBJ2-7 | TRBV13 | CASNPRTGDLREQYF
TRBJ2-7 | TRBV25-1 | CASNRQGAAYEQYF
TRBJ1-4 | TRBV7-2 | CASSDRRTNEKLFF
TRBJ2-2 | TRBV15 | CATSRGGLAGEGTGELFF
TRBJ2-2 | TRBV5-1 | CASSSGTGLTGELFF
TRBJ2-4 | TRBV6-2/TRBV6-3 | CASSYSLQNIQYF
TRBJ2-5 | TRBV5-4 | CASRPRLAGRETQYF
TRBJ1-5 | TRBV5-1 | CASSLLGNQPQHF
TRBJ1-3 | TRBV23-1 | CASGLRGLGGNTIYF
TRBJ1-2 | TRBV2 | CASLIQPGGDYGYTF
TRBJ1-1 | TRBV6-5 | CASRRDRGTEAFF
TRBJ2-2 | TRBV29-1 | CSGRGGVTGELFF
TRBJ2-7 | TRBV19 | CASSSHLAGVLWEQYF
TRBJ1-4 | TRBV2 | CASIKGAGSRTNEKLFF
TRBJ2-5 | TRBV15 | CATSRDVHRQETQYF
TRBJ2-7 | TRBV6-6 | CASSNPGVGYEQYF
TRBJ1-2 | TRBV24-1 | CATSPDGGNYGYTF
TRBJ1-2 | TRBV5-1 | CASLNSGGNGYTF
TRBJ2-2 | TRBV5-6 | CASSPGGFWELFF
TRBJ2-1 | TRBV7-6 | CASSLAYSGRAVEQFF
TRBJ1-2 | TRBV14 | CASSQDRGQNGYTF
TRBJ2-3 | TRBV28 | CASSRTSGSTDTQYF
TRBJ1-1 | TRBV20-1 | CSASPGWDTEAFF
TRBJ2-1 | TRBV4-1 | CASSQAPGTSREQFF
TRBJ2-7 | TRBV11-2 | CASSLGGVAGDSYEQYF
TRBJ2-1 | TRBV2 | CASRGLLSSYNEQFF
TRBJ2-1 | TRBV11-2 | CASSSRASGGKLYNEQFF
TRBJ2-4 | TRBV19 | CASSIGAGGPWF
TRBJ2-2 | TRBV19 | CASSTQGAGELFF
TRBJ1-2 | TRBV6-5 | CASSYSQGWRYGYTF
TRBJ2-7 | TRBV4-2 | CASSQVSGGSSYEQYF
TRBJ2-2 | TRBV28 | CASRRRQGNTGELFF
TRBJ1-2 | TRBV7-3 | CAVRLGQAGYTF
TRBJ2-7 | TRBV20-1 | CSASGLLSGTSYEQYF
TRBJ1-4 | TRBV25-1 | CASSESQGRDEKLFF
TRBJ2-7 | TRBV4-3 | CASSREYGQYEQYF
TRBJ1-2 | TRBV30 | CAWSVGWVGGDGYTF
TRBJ1-5 | TRBV5-5 | CASSYQGASNQPQHF
TRBJ2-2 | TRBV9 | CASSVGRSPGDTGELFF
TRBJ2-5 | TRBV7-9 | CASSLSVGQGSETQYF
TRBJ1-2 | TRBV6-1 | CASSEAKGGNSYTF
TRBJ1-3 | TRBV30 | CAWSTTRPTGDTIYF
TRBJ1-2 | TRBV7-9 | CASSLSGTVNYGYTF
TRBJ2-2 | TRBV7-3 | CASSSQLAGGQRRSAGELFF
TRBJ2-3 | TRBV25-1 | CASSEPRDMGYGTDTQYF
TRBJ1-2 | TRBV5-4 | CASSLGQGYYGYTF
TRBJ2-1 | TRBV7-3 | CASSLTSSGRNEQFF
TRBJ2-7 | TRBV7-8 | CASSPDRAYEQYF
TRBJ2-7 | TRBV5-4 | CASSRPSGRGEQYF
TRBJ2-3 | TRBV15 | CATSRGLAGVTDTQYF
TRBJ2-6 | TRBV9 | CASSVRTVTGTGANVLTF
TRBJ2-6 | TRBV9 | CASRGGSSGANVLTF
TRBJ2-7 | TRBV6-6 | CASSYSRADPHF
TRBJ2-7 | TRBV4-1 | CASSQTGTGIHEQYF
TRBJ1-2 | TRBV28 | CASHYAGGNGYTF
TRBJ2-1 | TRBV5-1 | CASRNRAGGGSSYNEQFF